This T cell receptor (beta chain) originates from a study of technical replicates of blood from a few donors. The CDR3 contains 11 residues. Germline CDR1 SEHNR, CDR2 FQNEAQ (reference sequence). The V end was cut by 9 bases, the J end by 7 bases, with 10 bases between. TCRdb's copy holds only in-frame clones and misses some; the assay was immunoSEQ multiplex PCR. The repertoire has about 89,000 clones, approximately 96% of them found once; the top ten carry 0.24%. The chain combines TRBV7-9 with TRBJ1-5, with D unresolved. Sample: T cells isolated from PBMCs. This TCR came from a human donor in good health. CDR3 bases: TGTGCCAGTATTAGTCGGCAGCCCCAGCATTTT. Translated, it gives CASISRQPQHF.